This T cell receptor beta chain was identified in a study of blood T cells in healthy people across ages. Overall study results and limits: TCR beta diversity per million T cells fell roughly linearly with age.

A second about 6 to 12 cycle PCR used barcoded and J-beta primers. Each cDNA molecule was tagged by a template-switch adaptor with 12 random nucleotides. One entry per CDR3 protein results from TCRdb running MiXCR on the 5' RACE reads. There are about 1.4 million distinct CDR3 sequences in the sample; 59% occur only once, and more than 6% lies in the top ten. As regards this clonotype: Its antigen remains unknown.

The specimen was blood. The TCR originated in a man aged 18 to 30 in good health.

The CDR3 bases are TGTGCCAGCAGTTACGACGAGGTCGGGGAGCTGTTTTTT. Encoded protein: CASSYDEVGELFF. The chain uses TRBV6-2 or TRBV6-3 and TRBJ2-2; D unclear. Germline assignment: CDR1 MNHEY and CDR2 SVGEGT. Deletions cut 2 bases from V and 7 bases from J, with 8 bases between. The CDR3 runs 13 residues.